This passage covers 21 T cell receptor beta chains from one sample sequenced in a study of a mutant IDH1 vaccine in newly diagnosed glioma. The data were produced by immunoSEQ multiplex PCR, yet TCRdb's version contains in-frame clones alone and is incomplete. The sample includes roughly 50,000 clones, about 81% of them seen just once. No antigens are known for them. Time point meaning: week 23, last vaccination. Doses comprised 300 ug of mutant IDH1 20-mer peptide each, plus topical imiquimod. Here the sequenced sample was PBMCs, taken from a glioma patient whose treatment included an IDH1 peptide vaccine. These receptors came from a woman in her 40s with glioma. Some clones in this sample may be carry-over from other donors' samples.

The table lists this clone with a few counts. V is TRBV27 and J is TRBJ1-5; TRBD1 aligns across 7 bases. The germline V gene encodes CDR1 MNHEY and CDR2 SMNVEV (reference sequence). The CDR3 runs 14 residues. The V and J ends lost 2 bases and 6 bases, in that order; junction bases with no gene match: 4. CDR3 in DNA: TGTGCCAGCAGTTTAAACAGGGGAAGTCAGCCCCAGCATTTT. Encoded protein: CASSLNRGSQPQHF.

The gene calls are TRBV2 and TRBJ1-5; 7 bases line up with TRBD1. Trimming at V came to 4 bases and at J to 7 bases, leaving 13 bases not matched to a gene. CDR1 is SNHLY, CDR2 FYNNEI, per germline. The CDR3 has 16 residues. The CDR3, as DNA: TGTGCCAGCAGTGTTTTGGAGGGGGCCGCCAGACAGCCCCAGCATTTT. Protein: CASSVLEGAARQPQHF. The complete variable domain, with remaining parts taken from reference TRBV2 and TRBJ1-5, reads EPEVTQTPSHQVTQMGQEVILRCVPISNHLYFYWYRQILGQKVEFLVSFYNNEISEKSEIFDDQFSVERPDGSNFTLKIRSTKLEDSAMYFCASSVLEGAARQPQHFGDGTRLSIL.

The chain has TRBV7-6 and TRBJ1-1; TRBD1 might be the D (6 bases). The CDR3 loop spans 15 amino acids. V dropped 5 bases and J dropped 5 bases, with 18 bases sitting between them. Per germline, CDR1 SGHVS and CDR2 FNYEAQ. The CDR3 reads CASSLGQPGRTEAFF. The CDR3 nucleotides read TGTGCCAGCAGCCTCGGACAGCCCGGGAGGACTGAAGCTTTCTTT.

The chain combines TRBV12-5 with TRBJ2-7; D is unclear. This CDR3 contains 18 residues. From germline, CDR1 is LGHNT and CDR2 FRNRAP. The V end was cut by 1 base, the J end by 1 base, with 20 bases between. CDR3 DNA sequence: TGTGCTAGTGGTTTGGCCCCCCGGAACAGCCCCGGGTCCTACGAGCAGTACTTC. Its protein product is CASGLAPRNSPGSYEQYF.

This clone appeared once. The chain employs TRBV5-4 and TRBJ2-5, with 12 bases aligning to TRBD2. The CDR3 has 15 residues. Germline lookup yields CDR1 SGHNT and CDR2 YYREEE (reference sequence). Unmatched junction bases numbered 5, after V lost 4 bases and J lost 4 bases. CDR3 sequence (DNA): TGTGCCAGCAGCAACCCTAGCGGGGGGGGAGAGACCCAGTACTTC. This gives the protein CASSNPSGGGETQYF.

V and J are TRBV7-9 and TRBJ2-7, with D possibly TRBD1 on 6 matching bases. The CDR3 is 14 amino acids. V lost 5 bases to trimming and J lost 2 bases, with 13 bases between them. Germline assignment: CDR1 SEHNR and CDR2 FQNEAQ (reference sequence). The CDR3 DNA sequence: TGTGCCAGCAGCCCACGGGACATGACCTACGAGCAGTACTTC. Its translation: CASSPRDMTYEQYF.

CDR3 DNA: TGCGCCAGCAGCCGCAGCGGGGGACCCACAGATACGCAGTATTTT. Protein: CASSRSGGPTDTQYF. The chain couples TRBV5-1 to TRBJ2-3, with 8 bases that match TRBD2. Looked up from germline, CDR1 is SGHRS and CDR2 is YFSETQ. This CDR3 contains 15 residues. The ends lost 4 bases at V and 2 bases at J; junction bases unmatched: 6.

This clone appeared a single time. This chain joins TRBV30 and TRBJ2-5; maybe TRBD2 (7 bases). V was pared by 0 bases and J by 7 bases, with 12 bases between. Germline CDR1 is GTSNPN and CDR2 is SVGIG (reference sequence). The CDR3 totals 13 residues. DNA for the CDR3: TGTGCCTGGAGTGTCGGGGGGCTCGGGACCCAGTACTTC. Residues: CAWSVGGLGTQYF.

This clone was counted a few times. V gene TRBV25-1 combines with J gene TRBJ1-1, with D possibly TRBD1 on 5 matching bases. Germline CDR1 reads MGHDK; CDR2 reads SYGVNS. The germline V and J ends were trimmed by 1 base and 6 bases, with 9 bases remaining between them. This CDR3 contains 13 residues. The CDR3 sequence: CASSESGGPEAFF. CDR3 nucleotides: TGTGCCAGCAGTGAATCGGGGGGACCTGAAGCTTTCTTT.

This clone was seen only once. This chain uses TRBV2 with TRBJ2-4, with D hard to call. Germline V gene lookup returns CDR1 SNHLY and CDR2 FYNNEI. V shed 0 bases and J shed 5 bases, with 8 bases lying between them. The CDR3 sequence is 14 residues long. This chain's CDR3 is CASSEALLENIQYF. DNA for the CDR3: TGTGCCAGCAGTGAAGCGCTTTTGGAAAACATTCAGTACTTC. Based on the CDR3 plus reference TRBV2 and TRBJ2-4, the full variable domain is EPEVTQTPSHQVTQMGQEVILRCVPISNHLYFYWYRQILGQKVEFLVSFYNNEISEKSEIFDDQFSVERPDGSNFTLKIRSTKLEDSAMYFCASSEALLENIQYFGAGTRLSVL.

The rearrangement links TRBV19 to TRBJ2-2; D is perhaps TRBD2 (5 bases). Germline-derived CDR1 and CDR2 are LNHDA and SQIVND (reference sequence). This CDR3 has 16 amino acids. The ends were cut back, 7 bases at V and 4 bases at J, with 19 bases in the middle. CDR3 protein: CASTSLKGVSTGELFF. The CDR3 nucleotides read TGTGCCAGTACCTCATTAAAGGGAGTAAGCACCGGGGAGCTGTTTTTT.

This chain links TRBV5-1 with TRBJ1-1; D unclear. This CDR3 comprises 14 residues. Germline assignment: CDR1 SGHRS and CDR2 YFSETQ. Trimming cost V 2 bases and J 1 base, with 9 bases left between them. This CDR3 reads CASSLNGRNTEAFF. DNA of the CDR3: TGCGCCAGCAGCTTAAATGGCAGGAACACTGAAGCTTTCTTT.

The chain is built from TRBV7-9 and TRBJ2-1; 7 nucleotides match TRBD1. This CDR3 has 11 amino acids. CDR1 is SEHNR, CDR2 FQNEAQ, per germline (reference sequence). V lost 6 bases, J lost 9 bases, and 2 bases stayed unmatched. The DNA for the CDR3 is TGTGCCAGCAGTAGACAGGGTGAGCAGTTCTTC. Protein sequence: CASSRQGEQFF.

V usage is TRBV18 and J usage is TRBJ1-2; possible D gene TRBD1, 5 bases. V lost 2 bases, J lost 3 bases, and 10 bases lay in between. CDR1 is KGHSH and CDR2 is LQKENI in the germline V gene. The CDR3 spans 14 residues. DNA for the CDR3: TGTGCCAGCTCACCAACTTCCAGGGACTATGGCTACACCTTC. Translating gives CASSPTSRDYGYTF.

The rearrangement uses TRBV4-3 and TRBJ2-3; 12 bases align to TRBD2. Germline assignment: CDR1 LGHNA and CDR2 YSLEER. After removal of 3 bases from V and 4 bases from J, the junction contained 2 bases not matched to a gene. The CDR3 loop spans 15 amino acids. The CDR3: CASSQTSGGADTQYF. The CDR3 DNA is TGCGCCAGCAGCCAGACTAGCGGGGGTGCAGATACGCAGTATTTT.

V is TRBV15 and J is TRBJ2-7, with D perhaps TRBD1 (6 bases). The CDR3 has 16 amino acids. V was cut by 6 bases and J by 2 bases, with 20 bases left in between. Germline CDR1 LNHNV, CDR2 YYDKDF (reference sequence). The DNA of the CDR3 is TGTGCCACCAGGTTAGAGATGGTTGGACAGACCTACGAGCAGTACTTC. The encoded protein is CATRLEMVGQTYEQYF.

The chain joins TRBV15 to TRBJ2-5; no clear D gene. The V and J ends lost 5 bases and 4 bases respectively, with 17 bases between them. Looked up from germline, CDR1 is LNHNV and CDR2 is YYDKDF (reference sequence). The CDR3 loop spans 15 amino acids. CDR3 nucleotides: TGTGCCACCAGCCCTAGGCGAAGGTTGGGAGAGACCCAGTACTTC. This gives the protein CATSPRRRLGETQYF.

The rearrangement joins TRBV29-1 to TRBJ2-3; D might be TRBD2 (7 bases). Germline V gene data show CDR1 as SQVTM and CDR2 as ANQGSEA. This CDR3 has 16 amino acids. Between the trimmed V and J ends, which lost 5 bases and 1 base, there was a span of 19 bases. CDR3 DNA sequence: TGCAGCGTTCTCACCGTGGCGGGGGCCCGCACAGATACGCAGTATTTT. Its translation is CSVLTVAGARTDTQYF.

This chain joins TRBV6-5 and TRBJ1-2, with TRBD1 as a possible D gene (6 bases). The ends were cut back, 5 bases at V and 8 bases at J, with 15 bases in the middle. There are 13 residues in the CDR3. Germline V gene sequence: CDR1 MNHEY, CDR2 SVGAGI. The CDR3 reads CASSPTGGGGYTF. The CDR3 nucleotides are TGTGCCAGCAGTCCGACAGGCGGAGGGGGCTACACCTTC.

The CDR3 reads CASNIRGANTEAFF. The CDR3 DNA follows: TGTGCCAGCAACATCAGGGGGGCTAACACTGAAGCTTTCTTT. The genes are TRBV5-6 and TRBJ1-1; TRBD1 matches at 7 bases. The CDR3 extends over 14 amino acids. J gave up 2 bases and V 6 bases, and 7 bases lay outside the gene matches. Germline V gene lookup returns CDR1 SGHDT and CDR2 YYEEEE.

The chain employs TRBV10-3 and TRBJ1-6, with D possibly matching TRBD1 (6 bases). Trimming took 5 bases from V and 11 from J, leaving 16 bases between them. Per the germline V gene, CDR1 is ENHRY and CDR2 is SYGVKD. This CDR3 is 14 amino acids long. The CDR3 region is CAISRQVRMAPLHF. CDR3 nucleotide sequence: TGTGCCATCAGTCGACAGGTCCGTATGGCACCCCTCCACTTT.